The source of this T cell receptor (beta chain) is a study of CD8+ T cells in alopecia areata. Study results and limitations: Administration of tofacitinib significantly diminished scalp clonality and expanded CD8+ clones within the top 100. Higher clonality than in normal scalp was seen in lesional scalp, especially alopecia totalis/universalis. For baseline CD8+ expansion, any link to response stays uncertain with one nonresponder.

cDNA prepared by RNA extraction and subsequent reverse transcription served as the template for sequencing. This table comes from immunoSEQ multiplex PCR, and its TCRdb copy is limited to in-frame clones, with some not included. Here the sample spans 150,000 to 200,000 clones, under 80% being singletons. The germline V gene has CDR1 SQVTM and CDR2 ANQGSEA. This CDR3 is 12 amino acids long. Trimming took off 5 bases at V and 6 bases at J, with 13 bases between the two ends. The treatment is: oral pan-JAK inhibitor, 5-10 mg twice daily. Alopecia areata patients had lesional scalp punch biopsies and peripheral blood taken from them. Comment on this clone: The antigen remains unidentified.

Specimen: CD4+ T cells sorted from blood, collected around week 50, from a patient treated with tofacitinib. The chain joins TRBV29-1 to TRBJ1-1, with D unresolved. The receptor was derived from a human donor with alopecia areata. CDR3 DNA: TGCAGCGTTTCCAGAGACTACTCTGAAGCTTTCTTT. Protein sequence: CSVSRDYSEAFF.